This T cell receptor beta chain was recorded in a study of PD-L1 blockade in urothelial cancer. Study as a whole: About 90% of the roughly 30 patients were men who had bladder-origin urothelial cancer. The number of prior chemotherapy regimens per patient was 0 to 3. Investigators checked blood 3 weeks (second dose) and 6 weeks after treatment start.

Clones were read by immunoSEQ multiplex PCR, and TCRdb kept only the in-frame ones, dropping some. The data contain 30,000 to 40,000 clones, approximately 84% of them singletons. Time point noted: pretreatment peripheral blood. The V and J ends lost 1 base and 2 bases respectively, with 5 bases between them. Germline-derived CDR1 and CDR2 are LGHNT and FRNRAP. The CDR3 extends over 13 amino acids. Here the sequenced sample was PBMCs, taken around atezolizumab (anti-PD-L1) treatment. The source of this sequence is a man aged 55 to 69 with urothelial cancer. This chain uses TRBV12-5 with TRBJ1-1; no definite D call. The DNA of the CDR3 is TGTGCTAGTGGTTTGGCAATCAACACTGAAGCTTTCTTT. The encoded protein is CASGLAINTEAFF. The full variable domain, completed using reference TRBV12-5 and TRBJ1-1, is DARVTQTPRHKVTEMGQEVTMRCQPILGHNTVFWYRQTMMQGLELLAYFRNRAPLDDSGMPKDRFSAEMPDATLATLKIQPSEPRDSAVYFCASGLAINTEAFFGQGTRLTVV.